Listed here is a single T cell receptor beta chain. As yet, its antigen is unknown. Looked up from germline, CDR1 is MGHRA and CDR2 is YSYEKL. Trimming removed 1 base from V and 0 bases from J, with 15 bases in between. The length of the CDR3 is 17 residues. Sequencing was performed with immunoSEQ multiplex PCR; in TCRdb, only in-frame clones are kept and a portion is missing. The sample lists some 1 million clones; under 80% were seen once. The data derive from a study of shared clonotypes between healthy human individuals. Study context: Each donor's CD4 naive and CD4 memory cells filled three plates apiece, CD8 naive two, and CD8 memory one. General study findings and limits: Several donors showed sharing of around 5% of naive CD4 clonotypes. Represented diversity (both genetic and exposure-history) was limited by the small number of donors.

Adult Caucasians living in Nashville, Tennessee made up all of the donors. This sequence joins TRBV4-1 and TRBJ2-5; tentative D call: TRBD2 (6 bases). Source material: memory CD4+ T cells sorted from blood. Stated subset: CD45RA-negative fraction. This receptor was identified in a man younger than 35 in good health. CDR3 coding DNA: TGCGCCAGCAGCCAAGGCGGGCGGGGTCCGTACCAAGAGACCCAGTACTTC. This translates into CASSQGGRGPYQETQYF.